Listed below are T cell receptor beta chains from one sample, sequenced in a study of CD8 T cells in ankylosing spondylitis. TCRdb processed the 5' RACE reads anew with MiXCR; each CDR3 protein has one entry. The profile shows some 130,000 distinct CDR3 sequences, just under 7.5% of them singletons. Sequenced material: blood, either unsorted or a sorted T cell fraction (not recorded which). All receptors derive from a female donor with ankylosing spondylitis or in good health (not recorded which). Both conserved end residues are part of each CDR3. Each record gives: J gene, V gene, clone size, D gene, CDR3 DNA, CDR3 protein. D genes are given only for firm matches. Size tells how often a clone was seen (once, few, many) or the class of an expanded clone, and some rows leave it out.

>TRBJ2-3|TRBV5-1|many|NA
TGCGCCAGCAGCCCGCTCGGCACAGATACGCAGTATTTT
CASSPLGTDTQYF
>TRBJ2-7|TRBV3-1|many|NA
TGTGCCAGCAGCCAAGCTAGCATCCTTTCCTACGAGCAGTACTTC
CASSQASILSYEQYF
>TRBJ1-1|TRBV5-1|few|NA
TGCGCCAGCAGCTTGGCTGGGGCAGGAGTGAACACTGAAGCTTTCTTT
CASSLAGAGVNTEAFF
>TRBJ1-1|TRBV27|many|NA
TGTGCCAGCAGTTCAGGAGGGACACAATCTTTCTTT
CASSSGGTQSFF
>TRBJ2-7|TRBV25-1|NA|TRBD1
TGTGCCAGCGTCGCAACAGGGGGCTCCTACGAGCAGTACTTC
CASVATGGSYEQYF
>TRBJ1-6|TRBV20-1|many|NA
TGCAGTGCTAGAGATTCGGGGAAAGGAGGGTATTCACCCCTCCACTTT
CSARDSGKGGYSPLHF
>TRBJ1-1|TRBV11-2|many|NA
TGTGCCAGCAGCTTAGTTACGGGTACGAACACTGAAGCTTTCTTT
CASSLVTGTNTEAFF
>TRBJ1-1|TRBV3-1|many|NA
TGTGCCAGCAGAAGGGGGGGGGCGAACTCTGAAGCTTTCTTT
CASRRGGANSEAFF
>TRBJ2-1|TRBV6-5|many|NA
TGTGCCAGCAGTTACGCCGGCCGCTCCTACAATGAGCAGTTCTTC
CASSYAGRSYNEQFF
>TRBJ2-1|TRBV5-1|many|NA
TGCGCCAGCAGCCCGGATAGAGGGTCCTACAATGAGCAGTTCTTC
CASSPDRGSYNEQFF
>TRBJ1-2|TRBV12-3/TRBV12-4|many|NA
TGTGCCAGCAGTCCTCTGTATGGCTACACCTTC
CASSPLYGYTF
>TRBJ2-3|TRBV12-3/TRBV12-4|NA|TRBD1
TGTACCAGCAGTTCCCGACAGGGTGGTACAGATACGCAGTATTTT
CTSSSRQGGTDTQYF
>TRBJ2-7|TRBV7-9|NA|NA
TGTGCCAGCAGCTTACCTTCCCAGTCGGACGAGCAGTACTTC
CASSLPSQSDEQYF
>TRBJ1-4|TRBV7-2|many|TRBD1
TGTGCCAGCAGCTCAGGGACAGCAACTAATGAAAAACTGTTTTTT
CASSSGTATNEKLFF
>TRBJ1-6|TRBV7-6|many|NA
TGTGCCAGCAGCTTAGATCAGGGTGGGGGTTCACCCCTCCACTTT
CASSLDQGGGSPLHF
>TRBJ1-5|TRBV19|many|NA
TGTGCCAGTAGTATTGTCAGGGAGGCTTGGCAGCCCCAGCATTTT
CASSIVREAWQPQHF
>TRBJ2-7|TRBV7-9|few|NA
TGTGCCAGCAGCTCAGTGACATACGAGCAGTACTTC
CASSSVTYEQYF
>TRBJ1-5|TRBV20-1|many|NA
TGCAGTGCTAGAGACCAGCGAAAGAATCAGCCCCAGCATTTT
CSARDQRKNQPQHF
>TRBJ2-5|TRBV25-1|many|NA
TGTGCCAGCAGTGAAAGGGAACGGGAGACAGCGGCCCAGTACTTC
CASSERERETAAQYF
>TRBJ1-1|TRBV7-3|NA|NA
TGTGCCAGCAGCTTATTCGGCAGGGTGAACACTGAAGCTTTCTTT
CASSLFGRVNTEAFF
>TRBJ1-4|TRBV5-1|NA|NA
TGCGCCAGCAGCTTGAACAGCGCAACTAATGAAAAACTGTTTTTT
CASSLNSATNEKLFF
>TRBJ1-1|TRBV5-1|many|TRBD1
TGCGCCAGCAGCTCCGGACAGGCCTACACTGAAGCTTTCTTT
CASSSGQAYTEAFF
>TRBJ2-7|TRBV14|many|NA
TGTGCCAGCAGCCAAGTTAACAGGGTTTACGAGCAGTACTTC
CASSQVNRVYEQYF
>TRBJ1-4|TRBV5-1|NA|NA
TGCGCCAGCAGCTTCCCGGGAGATGAAAAACTGTTTTTT
CASSFPGDEKLFF
>TRBJ2-1|TRBV7-9|many|TRBD2
TGTGCCGGAGCTAGCGGGGGACATCTCTGGGAGCAGTTCTTC
CAGASGGHLWEQFF
>TRBJ1-1|TRBV18|NA|TRBD1
TGTGCCAGCTCCCTCAAAACACAGGGGGGCACTGAAGCTTTCTTT
CASSLKTQGGTEAFF
>TRBJ2-3|TRBV5-1|many|NA
TGCGCCAGCAGCTATCCCACAGATACGCAGTATTTT
CASSYPTDTQYF
>TRBJ1-5|TRBV6-2/TRBV6-3|many|NA
TGTGCCAGCAGTCCCGGGGGAACGAGGGGCAATCAGCCCCAGCATTTT
CASSPGGTRGNQPQHF
>TRBJ1-1|TRBV4-2|many|NA
TGTGCCAGCAGCCAAGATCTTGTGGGGAGTACACACACTGAAGCTTTCTTT
CASSQDLVGSTHTEAFF
>TRBJ1-1|TRBV7-9|many|TRBD1
TGTGCCAGCAGCTCCAGACAGGGCCAAGCTTTCTTT
CASSSRQGQAFF
>TRBJ2-1|TRBV3-1|many|NA
TGTGCCAGCAGCCAAGCCTCCAACAATGAGCAGTTCTTC
CASSQASNNEQFF
>TRBJ2-3|TRBV27|many|NA
TGTGCCAGCAGTTCCACCCTAGTTGGAGGAGTCACAGATACGCAGTATTTT
CASSSTLVGGVTDTQYF
>TRBJ1-1|TRBV5-1|many|TRBD1
TGCGCCAGCAGCCCATTGGGACAGGGGGTGGGTAACACTGAAGCTTTCTTT
CASSPLGQGVGNTEAFF
>TRBJ2-5|TRBV18|many|TRBD1
TGTGCCAGCTCACTAGACAGGGGAGAGACCCAGTACTTC
CASSLDRGETQYF
>TRBJ2-3|TRBV20-1|many|NA
TGCAGTGCTATGCCAGGCACAGATACGCAGTATTTT
CSAMPGTDTQYF
>TRBJ1-1|TRBV12-5|many|NA
TGTGCTAGTGGCCTAGGGAGGAACACTGAAGCTTTCTTT
CASGLGRNTEAFF
>TRBJ1-1|TRBV20-1|many|NA
TGCAGTGCTAGTAGACCTGGAGGGGTTGAAGCTTTCTTT
CSASRPGGVEAFF
>TRBJ1-5|TRBV7-9|NA|NA
TGTGCCAGCAGCTTGGGTGACAGTGGGGCCGAGCCCCAGCATTTT
CASSLGDSGAEPQHF
>TRBJ1-4|TRBV5-1|many|NA
TGCGCCAGCAGCCCCATGACAGCCGAGGGTGAAAAACTGTTTTTT
CASSPMTAEGEKLFF
>TRBJ1-6|TRBV5-1|many|NA
TGCGCCAGCAGCCGTCTAGGGGTGAATTCACCCCTCCACTTT
CASSRLGVNSPLHF
>TRBJ1-1|TRBV3-1|many|TRBD1
TGTGCCAGCAGCCAAGATCCCAGGACAGGAGAAAACATGAACACTGAAGCTTTCTTT
CASSQDPRTGENMNTEAFF
>TRBJ2-1|TRBV4-1|many|NA
TGCGCCAGCAGCCAAGATCGCACAGGGAGTTTCAATGAGCAGTTCTTC
CASSQDRTGSFNEQFF
>TRBJ1-5|TRBV5-1|many|NA
TGCGCCAGCAGCTTGAGCGGTGGAAATCAGCCCCAGCATTTT
CASSLSGGNQPQHF
>TRBJ1-1|TRBV9|many|NA
TGTGCCAGCAGCGTAGCCCTCGGGGAAGGGACTGAAGCTTTCTTT
CASSVALGEGTEAFF
>TRBJ2-7|TRBV12-3/TRBV12-4|NA|TRBD2
TGTACCAGCAGTTTATTAGTCTTAGGGCGGACTAGCGGGGAATACGAGCAGTACTTC
CTSSLLVLGRTSGEYEQYF